Each of the 5 T cell receptor beta chains below was sequenced from the same sample in a study of a mutant IDH1 vaccine in newly diagnosed glioma. Profiling relied on immunoSEQ multiplex PCR, and the TCRdb table lists in-frame clones only, not all of them. The sample shows tens of thousands of clones, 93% of them seen only once. Sample time point: baseline, week 1 (first vaccination visit). Treatment reported: pre-vaccination baseline after standard-of-care therapy. Sequencing was performed on PBMCs, taken from a glioma patient treated with radiotherapy, temozolomide or both. These TCRs come from a man in his forties with glioma.

The V call is TRBV19, the J call TRBJ1-2, with D unclear. The CDR3 contains 14 residues. The germline gives CDR1 LNHDA, CDR2 SQIVND (reference sequence). With 7 bases removed from V and 0 bases from J, the gap between germline ends came to 12 bases. The DNA for the CDR3 is TGTGCCAGTATGGGGAGGACGACTAACTATGGCTACACCTTC. Its protein product is CASMGRTTNYGYTF.

The chain couples TRBV10-1 to TRBJ2-1, with unresolved D. CDR3 length equals 12 residues. Deletions cut 2 bases from V and 10 bases from J, with 9 bases between. Germline lookup yields CDR1 WNHNN and CDR2 SYGVQD (reference sequence). As DNA, the CDR3 is TGCGCCAGCAGTGAGCCTGGCGGAGAGCAGTTCTTC. Encoded protein: CASSEPGGEQFF.

This clone was seen more than once but under ten times. The chain combines TRBV5-1 with TRBJ1-1, with TRBD1 as a possible D gene (5 bases). The germline CDR1 and CDR2 sequences are SGHRS and YFSETQ. This CDR3 has 11 residues. Trimming took off 7 bases at V and 8 bases at J, with 12 bases between the two ends. In DNA form, the CDR3 reads TGCGCCAGCCGGGGCTTGCTCGAAGCTTTCTTT. It encodes CASRGLLEAFF.

This chain connects TRBV4-3 to TRBJ2-2, with TRBD1 identical over 7 bases. This CDR3 is 16 amino acids long. Germline V CDR1 and CDR2: LGHNA, YSLEER. V was pared by 0 bases and J by 4 bases, with 5 bases of the junction left unmatched. CDR3 nucleotide sequence: TGCGCCAGCAGCCAAGACGCCGGGACAGCCACCGGGGAGCTGTTTTTT. Its protein is CASSQDAGTATGELFF.

V and J are TRBV10-3 and TRBJ1-1; TRBD1 matches 9 bases. CDR1 ENHRY and CDR2 SYGVKD come from the germline V gene. The CDR3 is made up of 14 amino acids. The V segment lost 6 bases and the J segment 3 bases; nucleotides outside the gene matches: 5. CDR3 residues: CAIRDRGGDTEAFF. CDR3 nucleotides: TGTGCCATCAGGGACAGGGGTGGGGACACTGAAGCTTTCTTT.